This paragraph reports one TCR beta chain. The specificity of this receptor is unknown. No base quality values were provided; no much bigger clone lies one nucleotide off. What this sample's time point label stands for: about 28 days (+/-7) after the second vaccine dose. Because spike-specific TCR depth and breadth did not differ between the two schedules, AZD1222 recipients who got a second dose at roughly 4 weeks were pooled with those who got a second dose at roughly 12 weeks. The vaccinee samples were drawn from two UK trials, COV001 and COV002, one of which was a single-blind randomized controlled phase 2/3 trial testing AZD1222 (ChAdOx1 nCoV-19) in healthy adults. Trial participant PBMC samples were collected at day 0 and day 28 after the second dose for TCRbeta chain sequencing. The CDR3 goes from the cysteine to the phenylalanine over 14 residues. Just the 42-base CDR3 DNA is kept, in frame starting at base 1. V is cut by 6 bases and J by 3 bases, and the space between the germline ends is 15 bases. CDR1 and CDR2 were assigned from the germline V gene (reference sequence) as LGHDT and YNNKEL.

The CDR3 regions of human TCRbeta chains were analyzed by immunosequencing. Under the source paper's analysis protocol: TCRs in the repertoires were compared against a reference library of SARS-CoV-2-specific TCRs that had been generated with the MIRA antigen-specificity platform. Breadth was defined as the fraction of unique TCRs that were SARS-CoV-2-associated, and depth was defined as the fraction of total T cells that were SARS-CoV-2-associated. Using the MIRA data, each spike-specific TCR was mapped to the spike region that the TCR reacts to and placed in a CD4 or CD8 class. Log10-transformed breadth and depth values were compared by one-way ANOVA with Sidak's multiple comparisons tests. Drawn from immuneACCESS, this table holds only the in-frame rearrangements with V and J called that TCRdb kept. Clones are partly lost; checked studies trace under half to an unresolved V gene and leave the rest unexplained. That table furnishes V, J and clone size, whereas the DNA furnished D and trimming. The sample records 150,000 to 200,000 clones, 70% to 90% of which are singletons. The top ten clonotypes cover approximately 10% of the sample.

These data belong to a study of T cell responses to AZD1222 COVID-19 vaccine listed by TCRdb under 2021. At the level of the whole study: A total of 233 trial participants underwent TCR sequencing, of whom about 200 had received two doses of AZD1222 and some 25 had received two doses of the MenACWY control vaccine. Trial participants were enrolled by age into subgroups of 18-55, 56-69 and 70-plus years, and about 150, 27 and 61 TCR-sequenced participants, respectively, were included in these subgroups.

Results and caveats for the whole study, not just this receptor: Spike-specific TCR breadth and depth rose significantly after two AZD1222 doses compared with day 0 and with MenACWY recipients. Conclusions about previously exposed vaccinees were limited because only six AZD1222 recipients were SARS-CoV-2 seropositive at baseline. The vaccine-associated CD4 TCRs covered the entire spike protein, and the dominant responses fell in regions 160-218 and 743-854. No day 14 peak-response samples were available, so repertoires were characterized only after the peak T cell response. The 56-69-year group was small, and its depth increase did not reach significance, likely because of low power. Reportedly, almost half of the unique spike-specific TCRs recognized epitopes lying outside the regions that are mutated in the B.1.351 and B.1.1.7 variants. Participants were mostly white British, with more females than males. The authors suggested clonal diversity may have been underestimated.

This TCR came from an adult who received the AZD1222 COVID-19 vaccine. Sequencing used peripheral blood, obtained 28 days after the second AZD1222 dose. Recombination joined TRBV3-1 (or the pseudogene TRBV3-2) with TRBJ2-7; the D gene is possibly TRBD1 or TRBD2, with 5 bases matching each. The sequence in DNA is TGTGCCAGCAGTCAGGGAGCGAAGGACTACGAGCAGTACTTC. Translated, it gives CASSQGAKDYEQYF.